There are a few counts of the clone carrying this TCR beta chain. Its target is not known. TCRdb independently ran MiXCR on the 5' RACE reads; one entry per CDR3 protein. Of nearly 250,000 distinct CDR3 sequences listed, less than 20% are singletons. This specimen belongs to a study of T-cell memory formation after mild COVID-19. Broader study findings: Whether second-wave clones peaking at day 37 were SARS-CoV-2 specific went unconfirmed. Certain responding clones were present in pre-infection memory, suggesting participation of cross-reactive memory. CD4/CD8 balance held among clones contracting day 15 to 85, and later expanders leaned CD4+. Contracting CD4+ clones sat mainly in CM and EM; CD8+ in EMRA.

Germline assignment: CDR1 DFQATT and CDR2 SNEGSKA (reference sequence). Trimming stripped 4 bases from V and 2 bases from J, with 12 bases between. This CDR3 spans 14 amino acids. The clonotype originates from an adult woman who had mild COVID-19 (a few samples of this study predate the infection). Cell type and time point are not known. V and J are TRBV20-1 and TRBJ1-5; D unresolved. Sequences were obtained from PBMCs or a T cell subset sorted from them (not recorded which). The CDR3 region has the DNA TGCAGTGCTAAGACCCTAATGGGCAATCAGCCCCAGCATTTT. Translation: CSAKTLMGNQPQHF.